The next 10 T cell receptor beta chains were all read from a single sample in a study of T cell responses to AZD1222 COVID-19 vaccine. The data were produced by immunoSEQ multiplex PCR, yet TCRdb's version contains in-frame clones alone and is incomplete. The sample yields around 160,000 clones, roughly nine tenths seen once. Here the sequenced sample was peripheral blood, taken 28 days after the second AZD1222 dose. The receptors originated from an adult who received the AZD1222 COVID-19 vaccine.

The chain has TRBV19 and TRBJ1-1, with D tentatively TRBD1 (5 bases). This CDR3 contains 16 residues. V lost 7 bases, J lost 2 bases, and 20 bases lay in between. Per germline, CDR1 LNHDA and CDR2 SQIVND (reference sequence). The CDR3 spells CASTPNWGSSNTEAFF. The CDR3, as DNA: TGTGCCAGTACTCCAAACTGGGGCAGCTCAAACACTGAAGCTTTCTTT.

This clone has just a few counts. The chain links TRBV19 to TRBJ2-7; D might be TRBD1 (6 bases). In germline, CDR1 is LNHDA, CDR2 SQIVND (reference sequence). The CDR3 runs to 15 residues. Trimming removed 7 bases at V and 2 bases at J, with 18 bases between. CDR3 in amino acids: CASTPPGAATYEQYF. Here the CDR3 DNA reads TGTGCCAGTACCCCCCCAGGGGCAGCCACCTACGAGCAGTACTTC.

The V and J genes are TRBV27 and TRBJ2-2; 10 bases are shared with TRBD2. V shed 6 bases, J shed 1 base, and the junction held 2 bases outside the gene matches. From germline, CDR1 is MNHEY and CDR2 SMNVEV (reference sequence). The CDR3 is 15 amino acids. The CDR3 protein is CASRRTSGNTGELFF. CDR3 nucleotides: TGTGCCAGCAGGCGGACTAGCGGGAACACCGGGGAGCTGTTTTTT.

Comment on this clone: The junction shows a germline mismatch at one end, possibly a read error. The chain has TRBV11-2 and TRBJ1-3, with no clear D. The germline V gene has CDR1 SGHAT and CDR2 FQNNGV. The CDR3 has 11 residues. The CDR3 reads CASSPGNTIYF. The CDR3 nucleotides are TGTGCCAGCAGCCCTGGGAACACCATATATTTT. Based on the CDR3 plus reference TRBV11-2 and TRBJ1-3, the full variable domain is EAGVAQSPRYKIIEKRQSVAFWCNPISGHATLYWYQQILGQGPKLLIQFQNNGVVDDSQLPKDRFSAERLKGVDSTLKIQPAKLEDSAVYLCASSPGNTIYFGEGSWLTVV.

V and J are TRBV6-5 and TRBJ1-5; 10 positions match TRBD1. Losses at the gene ends were 7 bases for V and 8 bases for J; bases not matched to a gene: 11. Looked up from germline, CDR1 is MNHEY and CDR2 is SVGAGI. The CDR3 is 15 amino acids. CDR3 bases: TGTGCCAGCAAAGCCGGGACAGGGGAAACCGAGCCCCAGCATTTT. Amino acids: CASKAGTGETEPQHF.

CDR3 nucleotides: TGTGCCAGCAGCTACCTCCGGGGCTCTGGGGAGCTGTTTTTT. It is translated as CASSYLRGSGELFF. The chain uses TRBV4-2 and TRBJ2-2, with D possibly called TRBD1 or TRBD2 (5 bases each). This CDR3 comprises 14 residues. The germline V gene has CDR1 LGHNA and CDR2 YNFKEQ. The ends were cut back, 5 bases at V and 8 bases at J, with 15 bases in the middle.

The chain carries TRBV20-1 and TRBJ1-1; TRBD1 is a possible D gene (6 bases). The CDR3 spans 11 residues. Trimming shortened V by 5 bases and J by 5 bases, and 9 bases separated the two germline ends. Germline CDR1 DFQATT, CDR2 SNEGSKA (reference sequence). The CDR3 nucleotides are TGCAGTGCTGCACAGGGTACTGAAGCTTTCTTT. This encodes CSAAQGTEAFF.

The chain combines TRBV5-5 with TRBJ1-1; no reliable D call. Deletions cut 3 bases from V and 5 bases from J, with 8 bases between. Germline CDR1 reads SGHKS; CDR2 reads YYEKEE (reference sequence). The CDR3 covers 12 residues. The CDR3 bases are TGTGCCAGCAGCTCCTATTCTACTGAAGCTTTCTTT. This codes for CASSSYSTEAFF. Looking up the rest from reference TRBV5-5 and TRBJ1-1 gives the full variable domain: DAGVTQSPTHLIKTRGQQVTLRCSPISGHKSVSWYQQVLGQGPQFIFQYYEKEERGRGNFPDRFSARQFPNYSSELNVNALLLGDSALYLCASSSYSTEAFFGQGTRLTVV.

The V and J genes are TRBV6-5 and TRBJ1-2; D gene ambiguous. With 8 bases removed from V and 0 bases from J, the gap between germline ends came to 10 bases. Looked up from germline, CDR1 is MNHEY and CDR2 is SVGAGI. The CDR3 contains 13 residues. In nucleotides, the CDR3 is TGTGCCAGCCTCGGCAGGACTAACTATGGCTACACCTTC. This encodes CASLGRTNYGYTF.

This clone was seen just once. V and J are TRBV10-3 and TRBJ2-3; 8 bases are a match to TRBD2. CDR1 is ENHRY and CDR2 is SYGVKD in the germline V gene. The CDR3 is made up of 15 amino acids. V lost 1 base, J lost 3 bases, and 3 bases stayed unmatched. CDR3 coding DNA: TGTGCCATCAGTGAGTTCCGGGGGGGGACAGATACGCAGTATTTT. Encoded protein: CAISEFRGGTDTQYF.